This TCR beta chain was found in a study of T-cell reconstitution after alpha-beta-depleted transplantation in children. Library preparation (for TCRbeta) was performed with unique molecular identifiers. MiXCR was run by TCRdb on the PCR reads, yielding one entry per CDR3 protein. Among about a million distinct CDR3 sequences listed, about 30% were seen once. Comment on this clonotype: Its antigen remains unknown.

Findings and limits, study-wide: Newly produced T cells mostly provided counts and TCRbeta diversity after one year, as hyperexpanded clones declined. Recipient T cells and thymic progenitors that survived gave rise to the high TCRbeta diversity observed at day 60 in some patients. Several hundred rapidly expanded clones from non-depleted graft cells reportedly supplied alpha-beta T cells about two months post-transplant.

The clonotype was recovered from a boy younger than two who had a stem cell transplant for SCID, so the T cells may come from the graft donor. This specimen was PBMCs, mostly from graft donor cells, taken 360 days after TCRalphabeta/CD19-depleted stem cell transplant.

CDR3 sequence (DNA): TGTGCCAGCAGCCAAGTCGGCCTAGTGGGGACGAAGGGCGCTGAAGCTTTCTTT. This codes for CASSQVGLVGTKGAEAFF. The rearrangement links TRBV4-2 to TRBJ1-1, with D possibly being TRBD1 (5 bases). Germline V gene lookup returns CDR1 LGHNA and CDR2 YNFKEQ. Trimming left V 1 base short and J 6 bases short, with 24 bases between. The CDR3 is 18 residues long.